This T cell receptor beta chain was sequenced during a study of shared T cell receptors in the human thymus. Profiled with immunoSEQ multiplex PCR; TCRdb holds only in-frame clones, not every one. The table includes 700,000 or so clones, 80% to 90% detected once. The same sample was also studied in work on human thymus T cells. That investigation notes: Gene usage for V and J segments appeared biased in thymic and blood repertoires.

This clonotype was sampled from a girl under two years old with a congenital heart defect. The specimen was thymocytes.

The chain's CDR3 is CASRGRDTGELFF. The CDR3 nucleotides read TGTGCCAGCAGGGGCCGCGACACCGGGGAGCTGTTTTTT. The rearrangement uses TRBV7-7 and TRBJ2-2, with unresolved D. Between the trimmed V and J ends, which lost 6 bases and 3 bases, there was a span of 8 bases. The CDR3 length is 13 residues. CDR1 and CDR2 from the germline V gene are SSHAT and FNYEAQ (reference sequence).